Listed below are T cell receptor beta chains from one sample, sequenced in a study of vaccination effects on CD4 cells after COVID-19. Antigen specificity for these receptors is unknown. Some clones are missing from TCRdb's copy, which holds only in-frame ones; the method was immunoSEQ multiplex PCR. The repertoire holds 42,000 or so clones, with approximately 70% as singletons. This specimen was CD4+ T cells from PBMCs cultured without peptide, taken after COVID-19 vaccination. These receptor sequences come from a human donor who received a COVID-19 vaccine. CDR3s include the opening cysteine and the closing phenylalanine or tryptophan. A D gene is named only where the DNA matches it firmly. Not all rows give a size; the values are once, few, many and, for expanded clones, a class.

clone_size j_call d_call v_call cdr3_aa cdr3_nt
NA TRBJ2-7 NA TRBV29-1 CSVEDGTYEQYF TGCAGCGTTGAAGATGGGACCTACGAGCAGTACTTC
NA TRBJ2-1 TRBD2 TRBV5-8 CASSLYGTSGGAAAYNEQFF TGTGCCAGCAGCTTGTATGGGACTAGCGGGGGGGCAGCGGCGTACAATGAGCAGTTCTTC
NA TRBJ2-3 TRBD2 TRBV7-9 CASSLAGGPGTDTQYF TGTGCCAGCAGCCTAGCGGGAGGGCCTGGAACAGATACGCAGTATTTT
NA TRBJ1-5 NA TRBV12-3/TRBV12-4 CASSFLQQPQHF TGTGCCAGCAGTTTTTTGCAGCAGCCCCAGCATTTT
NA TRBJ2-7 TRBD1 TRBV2 CASSRKMTGSQGF TGTGCCAGCAGTCGAAAAATGACAGGGAGCCAGGGCTTC
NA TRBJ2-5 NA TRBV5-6 CASSLQGETQYF TGTGCCAGCAGCCTGCAGGGCGAGACCCAGTACTTC
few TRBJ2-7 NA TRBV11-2 CASSTRVYEQYF TGTGCCAGCAGTACAAGGGTCTACGAGCAGTACTTC
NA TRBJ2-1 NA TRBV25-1 CASKAEIYNEQFF TGTGCCAGCAAAGCGGAAATCTACAATGAGCAGTTCTTC
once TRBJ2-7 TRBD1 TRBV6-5 CASSYSRSGGDEQYF TGTGCCAGCAGTTACTCGAGGTCAGGGGGCGACGAGCAGTACTTC
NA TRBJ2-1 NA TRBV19 CASTPSLLATEQFF TGTGCCAGTACCCCCTCCCTCCTAGCTACTGAGCAGTTCTTC
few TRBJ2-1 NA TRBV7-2 CASSRTDKENEQFF TGTGCCAGCAGTCGGACAGATAAGGAAAATGAGCAGTTCTTC
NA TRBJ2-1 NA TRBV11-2 CASSLSGIGEQFF TGTGCCAGCAGCTTAAGTGGTATTGGTGAGCAGTTCTTC
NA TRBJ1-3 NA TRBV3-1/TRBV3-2 CASSPRDSGNTIYF TGTGCCAGCAGCCCCCGGGACTCTGGAAACACCATATATTTT
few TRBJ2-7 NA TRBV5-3 CARSLDPAEFYEQYF TGTGCCAGAAGCTTGGACCCAGCAGAATTCTACGAGCAGTACTTC
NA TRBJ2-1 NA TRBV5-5 CASSQGLGSYNEQFF TGTGCCAGCAGCCAGGGACTGGGCTCCTACAATGAGCAGTTCTTC
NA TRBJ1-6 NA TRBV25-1 CASSDRGPKPSSPLHF TGTGCCAGCAGTGACAGGGGACCCAAACCGAGTTCACCCCTCCACTTT
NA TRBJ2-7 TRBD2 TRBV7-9 CASSLVSGRAYEQYF TGTGCCAGCAGCTTAGTGTCAGGGAGGGCCTACGAGCAGTACTTC
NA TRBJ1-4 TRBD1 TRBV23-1 CASSQADRGRGEKLFF TGCGCCAGCAGTCAAGCAGACAGGGGGCGAGGTGAAAAACTGTTTTTT
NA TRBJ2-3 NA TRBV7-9 CASRTTGTDTQYF TGTGCCAGCAGGACAACGGGCACAGATACGCAGTATTTT
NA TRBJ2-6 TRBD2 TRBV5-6 CASSLGLAGVTGANVLTF TGTGCCAGCAGCTTGGGACTAGCGGGAGTTACTGGGGCCAACGTCCTGACTTTC